This TCR beta chain emerged from a study of beta chain features in type 1 diabetes. The study's findings and limits: An over-representation of cells with high TCR expression could result from cDNA sequencing. Among type 1 diabetes patients, VDJ junctions had fewer insertions and more deletions. Significant though moderate, a shortening of TCRB CDR3s appeared in all four CD4+ subsets of Type 1 diabetes patients.

This clone has just a few counts. No antigen is known for it. Reverse transcription of all isolated RNA meant that expressed TCRB transcripts were sequenced. Sequenced by immunoSEQ multiplex PCR; TCRdb stores in-frame clones only, minus some. The sample shows about 160,000 clones, around 8% of them seen only once. Germline assignment: CDR1 SQVTM and CDR2 ANQGSEA. The CDR3 covers 13 residues. V gave up 7 bases and J gave up 4 bases; unmatched junction bases: 9. This TCR was recovered from a woman aged 40 to 55 with type 1 diabetes. Sequenced sample: central memory CD4+ T cells from blood. The V call is TRBV29-1, the J call TRBJ1-1, with TRBD1 identical over 7 bases. The CDR3 nucleotides are TGCAGCGCACGACAGGGTTTGAGCACTGAAGCTTTCTTT. Protein sequence: CSARQGLSTEAFF.